What follows are 16 T cell receptor beta chains derived from one specimen sequenced in a study of blood T cell repertoires in COVID-19 (dated by TCRdb to about 2020). The library was obtained by the immunoSEQ multiplex PCR assay. The table comes from immuneACCESS by way of TCRdb, which keeps in-frame sequences with V and J called. Part of the clones is missing from these tables; in studies checked, under half for an unresolved V gene and the rest for unknown reasons. This sample gives some 500,000 clones in total; 70% to 90% of them show up just once. Jointly, the top ten make up 7.8% of the sample. Sequencing input: peripheral blood. These receptor sequences come from a woman in her 50s with COVID-19, enrolled during active disease.

The genes are TRBV27 and TRBJ2-1; TRBD2 might be the D (5 bases). V lost 5 bases to trimming and J lost 4 bases, with 12 bases between them. CDR1 is MNHEY, CDR2 SMNVEV, per germline (reference sequence). This CDR3 comprises 14 residues. CDR3 nucleotide sequence: TGTGCCAGCAGTCCCGGGATGTTATACAATGAGCAGTTCTTC. Its translation: CASSPGMLYNEQFF.

The chain is built from TRBV5-6 and TRBJ1-1; TRBD1 matches at 9 bases. The CDR3 totals 16 residues. The V and J ends lost 5 bases and 1 base, in that order; junction bases with no gene match: 9. Germline loops: CDR1 SGHDT, CDR2 YYEEEE. DNA of the CDR3: TGTGCCAGCAGGTGGGGGACAGGGCGGGCGAACACTGAAGCTTTCTTT. It encodes CASRWGTGRANTEAFF.

V is TRBV30 and J is TRBJ2-5, with 7 positions matching TRBD2. Germline V gene data show CDR1 as GTSNPN and CDR2 as SVGIG (reference sequence). The CDR3 totals 13 residues. V lost 0 bases and J lost 5; bases outside the gene matches: 3. As DNA, the CDR3 is TGTGCCTGGAGTGTACTACTAGCGGAGACCCAGTACTTC. It yields the protein CAWSVLLAETQYF.

The genes are TRBV18 and TRBJ1-6; D not certain. V shed 5 bases and J shed 9 bases, with 11 bases lying between them. The CDR3 spans 13 residues. Looked up from germline, CDR1 is KGHSH and CDR2 is LQKENI. Here the CDR3 DNA reads TGTGCCAGCTCATCGAGGGAGACTTCACCCCTCCACTTT. It encodes CASSSRETSPLHF.

This chain connects TRBV30 to TRBJ1-1, with 11 bases lining up with TRBD1. The CDR3 covers 12 residues. Germline CDR1 and CDR2: GTSNPN and SVGIG (reference sequence). V trimming: 5 bases; J trimming: 7 bases; junction bases outside the gene matches: 3. The CDR3: CAWGTGGVEAFF. As DNA, the CDR3 is TGTGCCTGGGGGACAGGGGGAGTTGAAGCTTTCTTT. Full variable domain (outside the CDR3, taken from reference TRBV30 and TRBJ1-1): SQTIHQWPATLVQPVGSPLSLECTVEGTSNPNLYWYRQAAGRGLQLLFYSVGIGQISSEVPQNLSASRPQDRQFILSSKKLLLSDSGFYLCAWGTGGVEAFFGQGTRLTVV.

The chain carries TRBV29-1 and TRBJ1-2; D may be TRBD1 (6 bases). This CDR3 comprises 13 residues. Germline V gives CDR1 SQVTM, CDR2 ANQGSEA. V was clipped by 7 bases and J by 2 bases, with 14 bases between them. The CDR3 sequence is CSAEGGGNYGYTF. CDR3 sequence (DNA): TGCAGCGCTGAGGGGGGAGGGAACTATGGCTACACCTTC.

This chain connects TRBV29-1 to TRBJ1-1; a weak D match, TRBD1 (5 bases). V was shortened by 6 bases and J by 5 bases, with 16 bases between the two germline ends. CDR1 and CDR2 (germline): SQVTM, ANQGSEA. The CDR3 length is 13 residues. CDR3 in DNA: TGCAGCGTGACAGATCCCAGTGTAACTGAAGCTTTCTTT. Translation: CSVTDPSVTEAFF.

The chain couples TRBV6-5 to TRBJ1-1, with TRBD1 matching over 7 bases. With 2 bases clipped from V and 3 bases from J, the junction kept 3 bases outside the gene matches. Germline V gene sequence: CDR1 MNHEY, CDR2 SVGAGI. This CDR3 contains 14 residues. CDR3 nucleotide sequence: TGTGCCAGCAGTTACACAACAGGGGACACTGAAGCTTTCTTT. It specifies CASSYTTGDTEAFF.

The chain has TRBV18 and TRBJ1-1; D gene ambiguous. CDR3 size: 15 residues. Germline V gene data show CDR1 as KGHSH and CDR2 as LQKENI. V dropped 3 bases and J dropped 1 base, with 12 bases sitting between them. The CDR3 loop is CASSPSATGNTEAFF. The CDR3 DNA reads TGTGCCAGCTCACCCTCGGCGACGGGGAACACTGAAGCTTTCTTT.

CDR3 protein: CASRRQGRSTNEKLFF. For the CDR3, the DNA is TGTGCCAGCAGGCGACAGGGGCGATCAACTAATGAAAAACTGTTTTTT. This chain connects TRBV27 to TRBJ1-4, with 8 bases lining up with TRBD1. With V trimmed by 6 bases and J by 0 bases, 6 bases remained unmatched. CDR3 length: 16 amino acids. Per germline, CDR1 MNHEY and CDR2 SMNVEV (reference sequence).

The chain recombines TRBV4-1 with TRBJ1-2; unclear D gene. Per germline, CDR1 MGHRA and CDR2 YSYEKL. This CDR3 is built from 15 residues. Trimming took 0 bases from V and 4 from J, leaving 12 bases between them. CDR3 amino acids: CASSQDTAEVYGYTF. In nucleotides, the CDR3 is TGCGCCAGCAGCCAAGATACGGCGGAGGTCTATGGCTACACCTTC.

Worth noting for this clone: The sample holds other DNA sequences that translate to the same CDR3. The chain couples TRBV29-1 to TRBJ1-2, with D possibly being TRBD1 (5 bases). The CDR3 contains 13 residues. The germline V gene has CDR1 SQVTM and CDR2 ANQGSEA. V lost 6 bases, J lost 1 base, and 12 bases lay in between. DNA for the CDR3: TGCAGCGTGGAGGGACCGCTTAACTATGGCTACACCTTC. Translating it yields CSVEGPLNYGYTF.

The V call is TRBV28, the J call TRBJ1-2; D remains ambiguous. CDR1 and CDR2 from the germline V gene are MDHEN and SYDVKM. The CDR3 length is 12 residues. V was pared by 7 bases and J by 4 bases, with 10 bases between. CDR3 loop: CASTLGPYGYTF. CDR3 bases: TGTGCCAGCACTCTAGGTCCCTATGGCTACACCTTC.

The chain is built from TRBV7-9 and TRBJ2-3, with D tentatively TRBD1 (8 bases). The V gene's germline CDR1 is SEHNR and CDR2 FQNEAQ (reference sequence). V gave up 4 bases and J gave up 4 bases, with 15 bases separating them. CDR3 size: 15 residues. CDR3 region: CASSSTGGESDTQYF. The CDR3 DNA is TGTGCCAGCAGCTCTACAGGGGGGGAATCAGATACGCAGTATTTT. Full variable domain (remainder filled in from reference TRBV7-9 and TRBJ2-3): DTGVSQNPRHKITKRGQNVTFRCDPISEHNRLYWYRQTLGQGPEFLTYFQNEAQLEKSRLLSDRFSAERPKGSFSTLEIQRTEQGDSAMYLCASSSTGGESDTQYFGPGTRLTVL.

The chain uses TRBV2 and TRBJ1-4, with D possibly being TRBD1 (6 bases). The CDR3 has 16 amino acids. Germline values: CDR1 SNHLY, CDR2 FYNNEI. V was clipped by 0 bases and J by 8 bases, with 16 bases between them. Here the CDR3 reads CASSEADRGFAEKLFF. CDR3 sequence (DNA): TGTGCCAGCAGTGAAGCCGATAGGGGGTTCGCAGAAAAACTGTTTTTT.

The chain has TRBV9 and TRBJ2-5; D is uncertain. Germline values: CDR1 SGDLS, CDR2 YYNGEE. The CDR3 runs 15 residues. Between the trimmed V and J ends, which lost 2 bases and 1 base, there was a span of 12 bases. The CDR3 sequence: CASSVTPLTQETQYF. CDR3 nucleotides: TGTGCCAGCAGCGTCACACCCCTTACCCAAGAGACCCAGTACTTC.